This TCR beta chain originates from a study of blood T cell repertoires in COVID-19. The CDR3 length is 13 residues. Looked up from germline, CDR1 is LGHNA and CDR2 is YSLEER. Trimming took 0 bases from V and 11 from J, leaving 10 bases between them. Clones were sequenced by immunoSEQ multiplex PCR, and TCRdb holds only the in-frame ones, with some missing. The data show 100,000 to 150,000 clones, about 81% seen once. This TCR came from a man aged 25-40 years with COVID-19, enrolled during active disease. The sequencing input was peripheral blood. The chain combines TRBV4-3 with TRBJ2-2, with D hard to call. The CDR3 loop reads CASSQDRSYELFF. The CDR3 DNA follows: TGCGCCAGCAGCCAAGATCGGTCTTATGAGCTGTTTTTT.